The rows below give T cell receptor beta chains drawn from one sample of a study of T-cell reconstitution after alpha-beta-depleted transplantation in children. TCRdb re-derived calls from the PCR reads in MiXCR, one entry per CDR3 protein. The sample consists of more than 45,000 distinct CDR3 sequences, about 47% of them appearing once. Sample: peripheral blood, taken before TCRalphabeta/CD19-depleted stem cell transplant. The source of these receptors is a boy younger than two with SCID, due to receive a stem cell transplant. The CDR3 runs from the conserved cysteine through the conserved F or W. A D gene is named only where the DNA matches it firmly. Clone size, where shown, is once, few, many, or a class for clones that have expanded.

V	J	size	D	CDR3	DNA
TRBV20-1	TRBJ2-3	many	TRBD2	CSALAGGLDTQYF	TGCAGTGCTCTAGCGGGGGGGTTAGATACGCAGTATTTT
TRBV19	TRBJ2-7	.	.	CASSIIGNEQYF	TGTGCCAGTAGTATTATAGGGAACGAGCAGTACTTC
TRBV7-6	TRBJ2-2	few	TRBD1	CASSSTPGQGNTGELFF	TGTGCCAGCAGCTCCACCCCGGGACAGGGGAACACCGGGGAGCTGTTTTTT
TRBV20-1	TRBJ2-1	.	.	CSALSPEGSYNEQFF	TGCAGTGCCCTAAGCCCGGAAGGCTCCTACAATGAGCAGTTCTTC
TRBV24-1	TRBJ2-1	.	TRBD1	CATSDTGQGVNEQFF	TGTGCCACCAGTGATACAGGACAGGGGGTTAATGAGCAGTTCTTC
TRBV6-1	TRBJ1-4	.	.	CASRTDRTTNEKLFF	TGTGCCAGCAGAACCGACAGAACAACTAATGAAAAACTGTTTTTT
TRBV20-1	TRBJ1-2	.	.	CSASPTTNYGYTF	TGCAGTGCTAGCCCAACTACTAACTATGGCTACACCTTC
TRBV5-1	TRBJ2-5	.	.	CASSSTTRNEWETQYF	TGCGCCAGCAGCTCTACAACTCGAAACGAGTGGGAGACCCAGTACTTC
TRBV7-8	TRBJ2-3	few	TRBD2	CASRSGGATDTQYF	TGTGCCAGCCGTAGCGGGGGGGCTACAGATACGCAGTATTTT
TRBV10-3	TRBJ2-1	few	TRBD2	CAISESGSGGARQFF	TGTGCCATCAGTGAGTCGGGTAGCGGGGGGGCCAGGCAGTTCTTC
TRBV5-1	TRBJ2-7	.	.	CASSLEGNSYEQYF	TGCGCCAGCAGCTTGGAAGGGAACTCCTACGAGCAGTACTTC